Below, 14 T cell receptor beta chains from the same sample are listed, as sequenced in a study of blood T cells in healthy people across ages. Using a J-beta primer mix together with a sample-barcoded 5' primer, a second PCR was run for roughly 6 to 12 cycles. TCRdb analysed the 5' RACE reads with MiXCR anew, one entry per CDR3 protein. The table includes more than 900,000 distinct CDR3 sequences, almost 30% detected once. The same specimen was also included in a second study, on T cells of mothers and their children.

Material for sequencing was blood. These receptors were taken from a woman between 40 and 50 years old in good health.

The sample holds many counts of this clonotype. V is TRBV25-1 and J is TRBJ2-7; D gene unclear. The CDR3 has 10 amino acids. The germline V gene encodes CDR1 MGHDK and CDR2 SYGVNS. Trimming stripped 2 bases from V and 5 bases from J, with 1 base between. CDR3 sequence: CASSENEQYF. The DNA of the CDR3 is TGTGCCAGCAGTGAAAACGAGCAGTACTTC.

This clonotype was picked up a small number of times. The V call is TRBV24-1, the J call TRBJ2-7; D is ambiguous. V was cut by 4 bases and J by 6 bases, with 18 bases left in between. The germline V gene has CDR1 KGHDR and CDR2 SFDVKD. The CDR3 covers 15 residues. In DNA form, the CDR3 reads TGTGCCACCAGTGACGGGTCAACTTCGGCCCGCGAGCAGTACTTC. Translated, it gives CATSDGSTSAREQYF.

This clonotype was counted ten times or more. The rearrangement links TRBV5-1 to TRBJ2-1; 11 bases align to TRBD2. The germline V gene has CDR1 SGHRS and CDR2 YFSETQ. V was clipped by 0 bases and J by 9 bases; unmatched bases: 5. The CDR3 runs to 15 residues. DNA of the CDR3: TGCGCCAGCAGCTTGGTACTAGCGGGGGAGGGTGAGCAGTTCTTC. It specifies CASSLVLAGEGEQFF.

This chain links TRBV6-1 with TRBJ2-3; D may be TRBD2 (5 bases). CDR1 is MNHNS and CDR2 is SASEGT in the germline V gene. Trimming pared 6 bases from V and 4 bases from J, leaving 14 bases between. CDR3 size: 14 residues. The CDR3 protein is CASREWRSADTQYF. CDR3 nucleotide sequence: TGTGCCAGCAGGGAGTGGAGGAGTGCAGATACGCAGTATTTT.

This clonotype was counted many times. This CDR3 is CASGYQPGTGTYEQYF. In DNA, the CDR3 is TGCGCCAGCGGCTACCAACCCGGGACAGGGACCTACGAGCAGTACTTC. The chain uses TRBV5-1 and TRBJ2-7; 9 nucleotides line up with TRBD1. With V trimmed by 7 bases and J by 2 bases, 13 bases remained unmatched. The CDR3 spans 16 residues. CDR1 and CDR2 from the germline V gene are SGHRS and YFSETQ.

This clonotype was counted ten times or more. This sequence joins TRBV5-5 and TRBJ2-7; D gene unclear. The CDR3 has 14 residues. Trimming took off 4 bases at V and 1 base at J, with 12 bases between the two ends. Germline CDR1 reads SGHKS; CDR2 reads YYEKEE (reference sequence). The CDR3 loop is CASSLDSWSYEQYF. CDR3 bases: TGTGCCAGCAGCCTCGATAGTTGGTCCTACGAGCAGTACTTC.

This clonotype showed up many times. The V gene is TRBV5-1, the J gene TRBJ2-5; D uncertain. This CDR3 contains 14 residues. Germline CDR1 reads SGHRS; CDR2 reads YFSETQ. V lost 0 bases and J lost 5, with 11 bases in between. The CDR3, as DNA: TGCGCCAGCAGCTTGGATCCCGGGCGGGAGACCCAGTACTTC. Translating gives CASSLDPGRETQYF.

This chain uses TRBV3-1 with TRBJ2-3; 7 positions agree with TRBD1. The junction had 10 bases not matched to a gene; V was cut back by 4 bases and J by 3 bases. Per germline, CDR1 LGHDT and CDR2 YNNKEL (reference sequence). This CDR3 is 16 amino acids long. The chain's CDR3 is CASSRGTAPQTDTQYF. DNA of the CDR3: TGTGCCAGCAGCCGGGGGACAGCTCCTCAGACAGATACGCAGTATTTT.

This clonotype occurred a few times. The genes are TRBV7-8 and TRBJ2-5; D perhaps matches TRBD2 (6 bases). In germline, CDR1 is SGHVS, CDR2 FQNEAQ. This CDR3 is built from 15 residues. The germline V and J ends were trimmed by 1 base and 4 bases, with 13 bases remaining between them. The CDR3 loop reads CASSLVPGVVETQYF. CDR3 nucleotide sequence: TGTGCCAGCAGCTTAGTTCCGGGGGTAGTAGAGACCCAGTACTTC.

The V and J genes are TRBV4-1 and TRBJ1-1; D might be TRBD1 (5 bases). Looked up from germline, CDR1 is MGHRA and CDR2 is YSYEKL. V shed 4 bases and J shed 5 bases, with 17 bases lying between them. The CDR3 totals 15 residues. The chain's CDR3 is CASSPHGGKGTEAFF. The CDR3 DNA follows: TGCGCCAGCAGCCCCCACGGGGGAAAGGGAACTGAAGCTTTCTTT.

J is TRBJ2-7 and V is TRBV28, with a tentative D call TRBD1 (6 bases). V was clipped by 8 bases and J by 3 bases, with 17 bases between them. This CDR3 comprises 14 residues. CDR1 is MDHEN, CDR2 SYDVKM, per germline. Here the CDR3 reads CASCNRVLFYEQYF. For the CDR3, the DNA is TGTGCCAGCTGTAACAGGGTTCTCTTCTACGAGCAGTACTTC.

This chain links TRBV13 with TRBJ1-1; weak D call: TRBD1 (6 bases). V was shortened by 6 bases and J by 6 bases, with 17 bases between the two germline ends. The CDR3 runs to 14 residues. Germline V gene data show CDR1 as PRHDT and CDR2 as FYEKMQ (reference sequence). CDR3 residues: CASRASGAAAEAFF. CDR3 DNA sequence: TGTGCCAGCAGGGCGTCAGGGGCTGCGGCTGAAGCTTTCTTT.

Ten or more counts support this clonotype. The V and J genes are TRBV7-9 and TRBJ1-2, with D possibly TRBD1 on 6 matching bases. Germline V gene data show CDR1 as SEHNR and CDR2 as FQNEAQ (reference sequence). Between the trimmed V and J ends, which lost 0 bases and 4 bases, there was a span of 9 bases. The CDR3 is 14 amino acids. In nucleotides, the CDR3 is TGTGCCAGCAGCTTAGCCTCGGGGGCCTATGGCTACACCTTC. Translated, it gives CASSLASGAYGYTF.

This chain connects TRBV24-1 to TRBJ2-5; 8 bases are a match to TRBD1. V dropped 1 base and J dropped 11; count of bases not matched to a gene: 11. The CDR3 has 15 amino acids. The germline V gene has CDR1 KGHDR and CDR2 SFDVKD. The CDR3 here is CATSDFVQGGNAQYF. The DNA for the CDR3 is TGTGCCACCAGTGATTTTGTACAGGGGGGCAATGCGCAGTACTTC.